This TCR beta chain was identified in a study of T cell changes during pregnancy in multiple sclerosis (dated by TCRdb to between 2018 and 2021). Context from the whole study: In women with multiple sclerosis, the researchers looked at how the T cell repertoire shifted as pregnancy progressed.

Trimming leaves V shorter by 3 bases and J shorter by 3 bases, with the junction holding 19 bases beyond the gene matches. Via the germline V gene, CDR1 is KGHSH and CDR2 LQKENI. Its CDR3 holds 19 amino acids, cysteine through phenylalanine. Only the CDR3 DNA is retained, 57 bases long and in frame from the first base. The library was generated by the immunoSEQ multiplex PCR assay. The immuneACCESS repertoire file appears here via TCRdb, limited to in-frame rearrangements. These files lack a portion of the clones; in checked studies, under half of the deficit traces to unresolved V genes, and the cause of the others is not known. The sample data list 84,000 or so clones, and over 90% of these were observed just once. The biggest ten clones account for more than 0.8% of the sample. Concerning this clone: Its antigen remains unidentified. No base quality values were provided; no much bigger clone lies one nucleotide off.

The chain joins TRBV18 to TRBJ1-1, with 7 bases matching TRBD1. The source material was peripheral blood, sampled in the third trimester of pregnancy. This receptor was identified in a female donor with multiple sclerosis, enrolled in a pregnancy study. The CDR3 loop reads CASSPKRAPPVTGDTEAFF. The bases are TGTGCCAGCTCACCTAAAAGGGCCCCCCCCGTTACAGGGGACACTGAAGCTTTCTTT. The CDR3 plus the reference TRBV18 and TRBJ1-1 genes for the other parts give the full variable domain: NAGVMQNPRHLVRRRGQEARLRCSPMKGHSHVYWYRQLPEEGLKFMVYLQKENIIDESGMPKERFSAEFPKEGPSILRIQQVVRGDSAAYFCASSPKRAPPVTGDTEAFFGQGTRLTVV.